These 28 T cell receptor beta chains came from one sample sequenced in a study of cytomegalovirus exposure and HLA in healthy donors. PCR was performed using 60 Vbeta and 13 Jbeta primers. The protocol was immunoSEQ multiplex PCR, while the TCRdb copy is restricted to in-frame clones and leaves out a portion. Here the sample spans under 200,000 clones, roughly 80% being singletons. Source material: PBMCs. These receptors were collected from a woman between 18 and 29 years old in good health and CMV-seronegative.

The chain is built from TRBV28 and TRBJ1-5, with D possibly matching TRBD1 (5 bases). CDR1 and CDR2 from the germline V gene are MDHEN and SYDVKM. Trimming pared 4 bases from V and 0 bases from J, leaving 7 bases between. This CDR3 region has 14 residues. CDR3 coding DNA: TGTGCCAGCAGTTCGGGGGGTAGCAATCAGCCCCAGCATTTT. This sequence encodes CASSSGGSNQPQHF.

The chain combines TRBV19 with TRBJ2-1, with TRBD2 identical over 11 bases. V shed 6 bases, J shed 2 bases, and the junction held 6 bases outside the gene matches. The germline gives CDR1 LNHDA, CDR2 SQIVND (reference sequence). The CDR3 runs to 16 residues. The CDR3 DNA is TGTGCCAGTAGCTCCCTAGCGGGAGGACCCTACAATGAGCAGTTCTTC. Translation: CASSSLAGGPYNEQFF.

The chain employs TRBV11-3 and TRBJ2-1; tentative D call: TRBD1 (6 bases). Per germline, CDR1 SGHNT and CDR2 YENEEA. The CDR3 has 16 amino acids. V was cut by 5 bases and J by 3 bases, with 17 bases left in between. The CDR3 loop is CASSPRQVWDYNEQFF. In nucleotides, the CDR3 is TGTGCCAGCAGCCCCCGACAGGTTTGGGACTACAATGAGCAGTTCTTC.

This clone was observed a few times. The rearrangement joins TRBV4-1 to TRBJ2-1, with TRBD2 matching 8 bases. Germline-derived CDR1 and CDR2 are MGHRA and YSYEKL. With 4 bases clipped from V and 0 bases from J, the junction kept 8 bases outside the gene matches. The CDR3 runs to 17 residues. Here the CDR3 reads CASSRGSGTFSYNEQFF. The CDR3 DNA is TGCGCCAGCAGCCGAGGTAGCGGGACCTTCTCCTACAATGAGCAGTTCTTC.

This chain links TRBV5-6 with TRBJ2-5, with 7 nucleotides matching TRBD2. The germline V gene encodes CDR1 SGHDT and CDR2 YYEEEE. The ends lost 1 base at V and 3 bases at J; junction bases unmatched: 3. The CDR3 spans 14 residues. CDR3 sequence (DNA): TGTGCCAGCAGCTTGTTTGCGGGAGAAGAGACCCAGTACTTC. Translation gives CASSLFAGEETQYF.

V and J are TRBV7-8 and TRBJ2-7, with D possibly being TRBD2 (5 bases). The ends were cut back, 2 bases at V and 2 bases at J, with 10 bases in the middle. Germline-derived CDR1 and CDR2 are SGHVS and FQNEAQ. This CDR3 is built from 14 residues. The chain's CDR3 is CASSLRESTYEQYF. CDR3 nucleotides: TGTGCCAGCAGCTTAAGGGAGTCTACCTACGAGCAGTACTTC.

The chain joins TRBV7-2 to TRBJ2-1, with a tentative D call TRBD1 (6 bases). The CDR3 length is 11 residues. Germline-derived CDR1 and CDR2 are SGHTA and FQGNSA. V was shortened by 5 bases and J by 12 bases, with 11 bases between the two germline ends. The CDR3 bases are TGTGCCAGCAGCCGGGACATCGGGCAGTTCTTC. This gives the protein CASSRDIGQFF.

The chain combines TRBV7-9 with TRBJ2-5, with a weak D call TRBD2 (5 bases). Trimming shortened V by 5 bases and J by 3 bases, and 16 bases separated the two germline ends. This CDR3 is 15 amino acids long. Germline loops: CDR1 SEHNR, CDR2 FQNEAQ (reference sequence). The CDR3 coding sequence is TGTGCCAGCAGCCCCCAAAGCGGTTTTAAAGAGACCCAGTACTTC. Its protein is CASSPQSGFKETQYF.

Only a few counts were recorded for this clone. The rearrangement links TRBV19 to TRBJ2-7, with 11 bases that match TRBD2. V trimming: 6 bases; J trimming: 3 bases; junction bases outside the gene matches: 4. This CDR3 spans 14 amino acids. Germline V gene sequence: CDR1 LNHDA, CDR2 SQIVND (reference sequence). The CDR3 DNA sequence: TGTGCCAGTAGCCCCGGGACTAGCGGCTACGAGCAGTACTTC. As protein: CASSPGTSGYEQYF.

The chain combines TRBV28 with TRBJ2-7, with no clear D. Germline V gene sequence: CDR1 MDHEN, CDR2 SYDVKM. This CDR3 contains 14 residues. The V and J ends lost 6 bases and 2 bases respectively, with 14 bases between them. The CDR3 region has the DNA TGTGCCAGCAGCCAGGTTGATACAGCCTACGAGCAGTACTTC. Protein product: CASSQVDTAYEQYF.

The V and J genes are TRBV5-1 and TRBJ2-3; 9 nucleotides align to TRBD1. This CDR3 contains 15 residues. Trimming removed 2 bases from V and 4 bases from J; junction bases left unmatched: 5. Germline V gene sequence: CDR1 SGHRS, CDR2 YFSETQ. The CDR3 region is CASSFGTGLPDTQYF. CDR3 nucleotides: TGCGCCAGCAGCTTCGGGACAGGGCTCCCAGATACGCAGTATTTT.

For the CDR3, the DNA is TGTGCCAGCAGCTCCTATCTAGCGGGAGCCTACAATGAGCAGTTCTTC. It codes for CASSSYLAGAYNEQFF. The rearrangement links TRBV7-6 to TRBJ2-1; TRBD2 matches at 10 bases. The junction had 5 bases not matched to a gene; V was cut back by 4 bases and J by 2 bases. Germline CDR1 is SGHVS and CDR2 is FNYEAQ. The CDR3 consists of 16 residues.

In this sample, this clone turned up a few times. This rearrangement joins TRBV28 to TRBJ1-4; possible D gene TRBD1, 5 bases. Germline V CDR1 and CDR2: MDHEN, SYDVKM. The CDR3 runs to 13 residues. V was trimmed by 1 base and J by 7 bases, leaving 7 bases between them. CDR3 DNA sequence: TGTGCCAGCAGTTTATCGACAGTTGAAAAACTGTTTTTT. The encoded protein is CASSLSTVEKLFF.

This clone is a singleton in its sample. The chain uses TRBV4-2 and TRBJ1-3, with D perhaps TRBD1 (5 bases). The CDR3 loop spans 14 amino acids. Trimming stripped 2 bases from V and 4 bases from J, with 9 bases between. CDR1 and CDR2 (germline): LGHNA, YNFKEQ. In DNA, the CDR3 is TGTGCCAGCAGCCAACAGGGAACAGGAAACACCATATATTTT. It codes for CASSQQGTGNTIYF.

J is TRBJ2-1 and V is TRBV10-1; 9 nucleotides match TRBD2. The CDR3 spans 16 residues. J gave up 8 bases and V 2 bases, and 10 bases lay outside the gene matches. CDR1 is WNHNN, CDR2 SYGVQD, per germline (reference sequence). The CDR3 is CASSEERSSGIDEQFF. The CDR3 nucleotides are TGCGCCAGCAGTGAGGAACGGTCTAGCGGGATCGATGAGCAGTTCTTC.

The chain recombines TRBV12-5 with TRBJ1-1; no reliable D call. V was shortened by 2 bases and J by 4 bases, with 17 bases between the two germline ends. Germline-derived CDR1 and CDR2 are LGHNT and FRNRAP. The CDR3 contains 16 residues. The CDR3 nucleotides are TGTGCTAGTGGTTTGAGGAGCGGAAAGGTTATCACTGAAGCTTTCTTT. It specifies CASGLRSGKVITEAFF.

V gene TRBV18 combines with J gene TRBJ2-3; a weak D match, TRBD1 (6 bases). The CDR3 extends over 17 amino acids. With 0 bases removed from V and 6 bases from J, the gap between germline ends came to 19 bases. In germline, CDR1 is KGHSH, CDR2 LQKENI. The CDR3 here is CASSPPPRQGQGDTQYF. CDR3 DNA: TGTGCCAGCTCACCACCCCCGAGACAAGGGCAGGGGGATACGCAGTATTTT.

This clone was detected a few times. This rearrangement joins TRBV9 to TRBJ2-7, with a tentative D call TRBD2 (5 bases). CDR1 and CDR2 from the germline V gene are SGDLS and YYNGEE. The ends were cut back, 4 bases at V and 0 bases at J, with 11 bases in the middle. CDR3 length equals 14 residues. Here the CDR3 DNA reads TGTGCCAGCAGCCCCCACGCGGGCTCCTACGAGCAGTACTTC. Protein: CASSPHAGSYEQYF. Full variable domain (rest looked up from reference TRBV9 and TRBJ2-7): DSGVTQTPKHLITATGQRVTLRCSPRSGDLSVYWYQQSLDQGLQFLIQYYNGEERAKGNILERFSAQQFPDLHSELNLSSLELGDSALYFCASSPHAGSYEQYFGPGTRLTVT.

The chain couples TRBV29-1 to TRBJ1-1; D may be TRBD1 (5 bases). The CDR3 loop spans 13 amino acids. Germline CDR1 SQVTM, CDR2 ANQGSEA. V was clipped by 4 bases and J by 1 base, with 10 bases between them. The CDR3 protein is CSVARDTNTEAFF. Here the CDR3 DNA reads TGCAGCGTTGCCAGGGATACGAACACTGAAGCTTTCTTT.

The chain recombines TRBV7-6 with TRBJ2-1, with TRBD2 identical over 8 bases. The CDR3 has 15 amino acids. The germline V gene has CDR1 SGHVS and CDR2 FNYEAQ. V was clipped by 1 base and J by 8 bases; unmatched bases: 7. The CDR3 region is CASSLGTSIFYEQFF. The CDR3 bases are TGTGCCAGCAGCTTAGGGACTAGCATTTTCTATGAGCAGTTCTTC.

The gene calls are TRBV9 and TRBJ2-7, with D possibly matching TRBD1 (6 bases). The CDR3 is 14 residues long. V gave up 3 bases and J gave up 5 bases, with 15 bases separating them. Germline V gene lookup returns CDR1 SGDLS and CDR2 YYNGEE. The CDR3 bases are TGTGCCAGCAGCGAAGAAGGGGGAGTGAACGAGCAGTACTTC. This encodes CASSEEGGVNEQYF.

CDR3 amino acids: CASSEQGVGETQYF. The DNA for the CDR3 is TGTGCCAGCAGTGAACAGGGTGTAGGAGAGACCCAGTACTTC. V and J are TRBV25-1 and TRBJ2-5; possibly TRBD1 for D (5 bases). The CDR3 covers 14 residues. Germline values: CDR1 MGHDK, CDR2 SYGVNS. Trimming cost V 2 bases and J 4 bases, with 11 bases left between them. Looking up the rest from reference TRBV25-1 and TRBJ2-5 gives the full variable domain: EADIYQTPRYLVIGTGKKITLECSQTMGHDKMYWYQQDPGMELHLIHYSYGVNSTEKGDLSSESTVSRIRTEHFPLTLESARPSHTSQYLCASSEQGVGETQYFGPGTRLLVL.

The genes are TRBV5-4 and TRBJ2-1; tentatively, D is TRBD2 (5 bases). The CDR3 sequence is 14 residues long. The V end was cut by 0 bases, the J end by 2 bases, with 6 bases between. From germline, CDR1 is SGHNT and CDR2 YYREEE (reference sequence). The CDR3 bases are TGTGCCAGCAGCTTGGAGGGAGCCTACAATGAGCAGTTCTTC. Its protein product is CASSLEGAYNEQFF. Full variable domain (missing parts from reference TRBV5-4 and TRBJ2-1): ETGVTQSPTHLIKTRGQQVTLRCSSQSGHNTVSWYQQALGQGPQFIFQYYREEENGRGNFPPRFSGLQFPNYSSELNVNALELDDSALYLCASSLEGAYNEQFFGPGTRLTVL.

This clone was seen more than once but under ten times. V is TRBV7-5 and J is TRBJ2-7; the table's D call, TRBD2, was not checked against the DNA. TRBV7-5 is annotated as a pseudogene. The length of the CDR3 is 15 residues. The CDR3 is CARSLSQRESYEQYF. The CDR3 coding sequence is TGTGCCAGAAGCTTAAGCCAGCGGGAGTCCTACGAGCAGTACTTC.

The CDR3 region is CASSFVDRVSPQHF. CDR3 DNA sequence: TGTGCCAGCAGTTTTGTAGACAGGGTCAGTCCCCAGCATTTT. The chain carries TRBV28 and TRBJ1-5, with 7 bases lining up with TRBD1. Looked up from germline, CDR1 is MDHEN and CDR2 is SYDVKM. The CDR3 sequence is 14 residues long. J was trimmed by 10 bases and V by 3 bases; bases with no gene match: 9.

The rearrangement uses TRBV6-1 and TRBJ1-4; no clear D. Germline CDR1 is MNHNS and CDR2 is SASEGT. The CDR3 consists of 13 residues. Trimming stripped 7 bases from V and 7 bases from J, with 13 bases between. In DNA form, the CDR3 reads TGTGCCAGCATTACAGAGACCTTTGAAAAACTGTTTTTT. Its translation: CASITETFEKLFF.

The chain's CDR3 is CASSLGVPNEQFF. Here the CDR3 DNA reads TGTGCCAGCAGCCTGGGAGTACCCAATGAGCAGTTCTTC. This chain connects TRBV7-9 to TRBJ2-1; D is perhaps TRBD2 (5 bases). The CDR3 runs 13 residues. Germline V gene lookup returns CDR1 SEHNR and CDR2 FQNEAQ (reference sequence). V was trimmed by 5 bases and J by 6 bases, leaving 11 bases between them.

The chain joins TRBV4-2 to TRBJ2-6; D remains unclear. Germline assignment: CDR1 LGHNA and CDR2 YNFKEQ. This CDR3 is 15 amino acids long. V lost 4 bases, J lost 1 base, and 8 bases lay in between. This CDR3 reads CASSRLVSGANVLTF. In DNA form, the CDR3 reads TGTGCCAGCAGCCGCCTAGTTTCTGGGGCCAACGTCCTGACTTTC.